Listed below are T cell receptor beta chains from one sample, sequenced in a study of Ad26.COV2.S vaccination and SARS-CoV-2 variants. Here immunoSEQ multiplex PCR was the method, and the copy in TCRdb shows in-frame clones only, minus some. The sample has some 340,000 clones, around 81% seen once. Source: peripheral blood, taken in a trial of Ad26.COV2.S vaccine versus placebo. These receptors were taken from a person between 18 and 65 years old who received the Ad26.COV2.S COVID-19 vaccine or a placebo. Each CDR3 is given with its conserved first and last residue. A D gene is named only where the DNA matches it firmly. Clone sizes are given selectively: once, few, many, or a class where the clone is expanded.

d_call	j_call	v_call	clone_size	cdr3_aa	cdr3_nt
.	TRBJ2-1	TRBV7-9	.	CASSLATWSYNEQFF	TGTGCCAGCAGCTTAGCGACTTGGTCCTACAATGAGCAGTTCTTC
TRBD1	TRBJ1-4	TRBV2	.	CASSEDRGRGVGEKLFF	TGTGCCAGCAGTGAGGACAGGGGGCGAGGGGTTGGTGAAAAACTGTTTTTT
.	TRBJ1-3	TRBV6-5	once	CASSRPGRYTIYF	TGTGCCAGCAGTCGCCCCGGACGTTACACCATATATTTT
.	TRBJ1-6	TRBV6-4	many	CASSDSGYLRARGNSPLHF	TGTGCCAGCAGTGACTCGGGTTATCTCCGGGCCAGGGGAAATTCACCCCTCCACTTT
.	TRBJ2-7	TRBV11-2	.	CASSLRGYEQYF	TGTGCCAGCAGCTTAAGAGGCTACGAGCAGTACTTC
.	TRBJ2-3	TRBV10-3	.	CAISGVGLTDTQYF	TGTGCCATCAGTGGAGTGGGGCTAACAGATACGCAGTATTTT
TRBD2	TRBJ2-1	TRBV7-3	.	CASSLGGGGSYNEQFF	TGTGCCAGCAGCTTAGGAGGCGGGGGATCCTACAATGAGCAGTTCTTC
TRBD1	TRBJ2-4	TRBV19	.	CASSARQGDIQYF	TGTGCCAGTAGTGCTAGACAGGGTGACATTCAGTACTTC
TRBD2	TRBJ2-4	TRBV30	.	CAWSLAGLAKNIQYF	TGTGCCTGGAGTTTAGCGGGGCTAGCCAAAAACATTCAGTACTTC
TRBD1	TRBJ2-7	TRBV6-5	.	CASSDRAYEQYF	TGTGCCAGCTCGGACAGGGCCTACGAGCAGTACTTC
.	TRBJ1-3	TRBV19	.	CASRLRGSGNTIYF	TGTGCCAGTAGACTACGGGGCTCTGGAAACACCATATATTTT
.	TRBJ1-5	TRBV28	few	CASSFPHVTNQPQHF	TGTGCCAGCAGTTTTCCCCACGTTACTAATCAGCCCCAGCATTTT
.	TRBJ1-1	TRBV5-4	.	CASTNRQYEAFF	TGTGCCAGTACTAACCGACAGTATGAAGCTTTCTTT
TRBD1	TRBJ2-7	TRBV5-1	.	CASSGQGAHEQYF	TGCGCCAGCAGCGGACAGGGGGCTCACGAGCAGTACTTC
TRBD2	TRBJ2-3	TRBV27	.	CASSTPSGGGLHF	TGTGCCAGCAGTACCCCTAGCGGGGGGGGTTTACATTTT
.	TRBJ1-2	TRBV19	.	CASSIVPGQSGGYTF	TGTGCCAGTAGTATAGTCCCGGGACAATCAGGCGGCTACACCTTC
.	TRBJ2-7	TRBV6-2/TRBV6-3	.	CASSYSDYTYEQYF	TGTGCCAGCAGTTACTCCGACTACACCTACGAGCAGTACTTC
.	TRBJ2-3	TRBV19	.	CASSITRGGTDTQYF	TGTGCCAGTAGTATTACTAGGGGCGGGACAGATACGCAGTATTTT
TRBD2	TRBJ2-3	TRBV4-2	.	CASTQDQRGGFGTDTQYF	TGTGCCAGCACCCAAGATCAGCGGGGGGGCTTTGGCACAGATACGCAGTATTTT
.	TRBJ2-5	TRBV20-1	.	CSASMGGSETQYF	TGCAGTGCTAGTATGGGGGGCAGCGAGACCCAGTACTTC
TRBD1	TRBJ2-3	TRBV9	few	CASSARTGDTDTQYF	TGTGCCAGCAGCGCACGGACAGGGGACACAGATACGCAGTATTTT
TRBD1	TRBJ1-5	TRBV28	.	CASIWTGNQPQHF	TGTGCCAGCATTTGGACAGGGAATCAGCCCCAGCATTTT
.	TRBJ1-1	TRBV11-3	once	CASSPGGGLPEAFF	TGTGCCAGCAGCCCCGGGGGGGGGCTCCCTGAAGCTTTCTTT
.	TRBJ2-5	TRBV5-1	.	CASSPPQGDQYF	TGCGCCAGCAGCCCACCCCAAGGGGACCAGTACTTC
.	TRBJ2-5	TRBV4-1	.	CASSQDRSGGVETQYF	TGCGCCAGCAGCCAAGATAGATCCGGGGGAGTGGAGACCCAGTACTTC
.	TRBJ1-1	TRBV4-1	.	CASSQHTSNTEAFF	TGCGCCAGCAGCCAACACACCTCGAACACTGAAGCTTTCTTT
TRBD2	TRBJ2-3	TRBV4-2	.	CASSQGGLAVSSTDTQYF	TGTGCCAGCAGCCAAGGGGGACTAGCGGTATCTAGCACAGATACGCAGTATTTT
.	TRBJ1-2	TRBV30	.	CAWRGVANNYGYTF	TGTGCCTGGAGGGGGGTAGCGAATAACTATGGCTACACCTTC
.	TRBJ1-6	TRBV30	.	CAWSSYNSPLHF	TGTGCCTGGAGCTCCTATAATTCACCCCTCCACTTT
.	TRBJ2-7	TRBV7-2	.	CASSLKVPGRQLPYEQYF	TGTGCCAGCAGCTTAAAGGTCCCGGGGAGACAGCTTCCCTACGAGCAGTACTTC
.	TRBJ2-7	TRBV7-9	.	CASSIAAAEQYF	TGTGCCAGCAGCATTGCGGCGGCCGAGCAGTACTTC
.	TRBJ1-2	TRBV12-3/TRBV12-4	once	CASSLLRRGYTF	TGTGCCAGCAGTTTATTGAGGAGAGGCTACACCTTC
.	TRBJ2-7	TRBV19	.	CASSPSSGPPYEQYF	TGTGCCAGTAGCCCGTCCTCGGGGCCCCCCTACGAGCAGTACTTC
TRBD1	TRBJ2-5	TRBV6-5	.	CASSYTGGRETQYF	TGTGCCAGCAGTTACACAGGGGGCAGGGAGACCCAGTACTTC
.	TRBJ1-4	TRBV10-3	.	CAISESRRPNEKLFF	TGTGCCATCAGTGAGTCGCGACGTCCTAATGAAAAACTGTTTTTT
TRBD2	TRBJ2-7	TRBV18	.	CASSPTSGGPSEQYF	TGTGCCAGCTCACCAACTTCGGGGGGGCCCTCCGAGCAGTACTTC
TRBD1	TRBJ2-2	TRBV18	.	CASSPGTGYGLRNTGELFF	TGTGCCAGCTCCCCCGGGACAGGGTATGGATTGCGGAACACCGGGGAGCTGTTTTTT
.	TRBJ1-1	TRBV28	.	CASSSGVYTEAFF	TGTGCCAGCAGCTCAGGGGTGTACACTGAAGCTTTCTTT
.	TRBJ1-2	TRBV3-1/TRBV3-2	.	CASSQRTDYGYTF	TGTGCCAGCAGCCAACGGACAGATTATGGCTACACCTTC
TRBD2	TRBJ2-5	TRBV3-1/TRBV3-2	.	CASSPPGRAETQYF	TGTGCCAGCAGCCCACCAGGGAGGGCGGAGACCCAGTACTTC
.	TRBJ2-1	TRBV30	.	CAWSAPGQYNEQFF	TGTGCCTGGAGTGCCCCCGGACAGTACAATGAGCAGTTCTTC
.	TRBJ2-7	TRBV7-2	.	CASSSNPGTEQYF	TGTGCCAGCAGTTCAAATCCTGGTACCGAGCAGTACTTC
.	TRBJ1-2	TRBV3-1/TRBV3-2	.	CASSQDLGNYGYTF	TGTGCCAGCAGCCAAGATCTGGGGAACTATGGCTACACCTTC
.	TRBJ1-1	TRBV11-2	.	CASSPGRTEAFF	TGTGCCAGCAGCCCCGGTCGCACTGAAGCTTTCTTT
TRBD1	TRBJ2-7	TRBV6-1	.	CASSEAVGQGSTYEQYF	TGTGCCAGCAGTGAAGCGGTGGGACAGGGTAGTACCTACGAGCAGTACTTC
.	TRBJ2-3	TRBV3-1/TRBV3-2	once	CASSRSPSPRYDTQYF	TGTGCCAGCAGCCGCTCTCCTTCGCCCCGGTATGATACGCAGTATTTT
.	TRBJ2-2	TRBV9	once	CASSAIPQTGELFF	TGTGCCAGCAGCGCGATCCCTCAGACCGGGGAGCTGTTTTTT
.	TRBJ2-7	TRBV2	.	CASFDIRAQSYEQYF	TGTGCCAGCTTTGATATAAGGGCCCAATCCTACGAGCAGTACTTC
.	TRBJ1-6	TRBV6-5	many	CASSYSAGVENSPLHF	TGTGCCAGCAGTTACTCGGCGGGGGTGGAAAATTCACCCCTCCACTTT
TRBD2	TRBJ2-7	TRBV5-1	.	CASSSVAGGYEQYF	TGCGCCAGCAGTTCTGTAGCGGGGGGGTACGAGCAGTACTTC
.	TRBJ1-1	TRBV14	.	CASSQTVDTFKDPEAFF	TGTGCCAGCAGCCAAACTGTGGACACCTTCAAGGATCCTGAAGCTTTCTTT
TRBD1	TRBJ2-5	TRBV4-1	once	CASSQGEGALETQYF	TGCGCCAGCAGCCAGGGCGAGGGGGCTCTAGAGACCCAGTACTTC
.	TRBJ1-1	TRBV5-6	.	CASSLPTGRWDTEAFF	TGTGCCAGCAGCCTCCCTACAGGGAGGTGGGATACTGAAGCTTTCTTT
.	TRBJ1-2	TRBV5-1	once	CASSLAAGTNYGYTF	TGCGCCAGCAGCTTGGCCGCAGGGACTAACTATGGCTACACCTTC
.	TRBJ2-2	TRBV5-1	few	CASSFDRILGMGTGELFF	TGCGCCAGCAGCTTTGACAGGATCCTAGGTATGGGCACCGGGGAGCTGTTTTTT